At least ten counts were recorded for the clone carrying this TCR beta chain. iRepertoire HTBI primers and Arm-PCR of CDR3 regions built TCR beta libraries. In the authors' workflow: Analysis of the samples identified about 62 TRBV and 13 to 15 TRBJ segments. TCRdb re-analysed the multiplex PCR reads in MiXCR, keeping a single row per CDR3 protein. The V and J calls shown here were made by TCRdb, not taken from the authors' results. The sample yields under 250,000 distinct CDR3 sequences, roughly 20% seen once. This specimen comes from a study of regulatory T cells in long-lasting Graves disease. The time point was: newly diagnosed GD, antithyroid drugs for less than 3 months. PBMC-derived RNA was used for the TCR library. The CDR3 totals 14 residues. The V end was cut by 4 bases, the J end by 0 bases, with 9 bases between. The germline gives CDR1 LNHDA, CDR2 SQIVND (reference sequence). The same data also went into a second study, on T cells in Graves' hyperthyroidism and ophthalmopathy.

This clonotype was obtained from a woman in her 30s with Graves disease. The chain has TRBV19 and TRBJ1-1; D remains ambiguous. This specimen consisted of peripheral blood mononuclear cells (PBMCs), obtained at new diagnosis, from a patient treated with antithyroid drugs. The CDR3 here is CASSKGHLNTEAFF. The CDR3 DNA reads as TGTGCCAGTAGTAAGGGCCACTTGAACACTGAAGCTTTCTTT.